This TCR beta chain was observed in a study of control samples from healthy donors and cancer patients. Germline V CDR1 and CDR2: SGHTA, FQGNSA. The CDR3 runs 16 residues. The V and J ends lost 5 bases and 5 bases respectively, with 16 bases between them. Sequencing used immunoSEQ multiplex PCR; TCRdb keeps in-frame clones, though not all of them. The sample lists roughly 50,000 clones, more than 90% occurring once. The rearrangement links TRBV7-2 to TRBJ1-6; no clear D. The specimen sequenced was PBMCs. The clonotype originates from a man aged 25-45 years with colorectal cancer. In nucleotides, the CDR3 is TGTGCCAGCAGCACACACCCGGCAGCTAATAATTCACCCCTCCACTTT. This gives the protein CASSTHPAANNSPLHF. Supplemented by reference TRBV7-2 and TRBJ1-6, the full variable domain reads GAGVSQSPSNKVTEKGKDVELRCDPISGHTALYWYRQSLGQGLEFLIYFQGNSAPDKSGLPSDRFSAERTGGSVSTLTIQRTQQEDSAVYLCASSTHPAANNSPLHFGNGTRLTVT.